The 18 T cell receptor beta chains below come from one sample, sequenced in a study of shared clonotypes between healthy human individuals. Naive CD8 cells lacked CD45RO, underwent positive selection for CCR7 and left out terminally differentiated effector memory CD45RA+ cells. Produced via immunoSEQ multiplex PCR; TCRdb's table is partial and in-frame only. The table shows roughly 810,000 clones, with roughly 96% occurring only once. Sequencing was done on a sample of naive CD8+ T cells sorted from blood. Receptor source: a man younger than 45 in good health.

The V and J genes are TRBV19 and TRBJ2-1; 11 bases match TRBD2. This CDR3 has 15 amino acids. Germline V CDR1 and CDR2: LNHDA, SQIVND (reference sequence). Trimming took 10 bases from V and 3 from J; bases not matched to a gene: 8. The CDR3 coding sequence is TGTGCCACCAAAGTCACTAGCGGGAGCTACAATGAGCAGTTCTTC. Amino acid sequence: CATKVTSGSYNEQFF.

This clone came up once. The chain couples TRBV29-1 to TRBJ2-7; 10 bases are a match to TRBD1. The CDR3 contains 13 residues. Germline V CDR1 and CDR2: SQVTM, ANQGSEA. The V and J ends lost 6 bases and 3 bases, in that order; junction bases with no gene match: 5. DNA for the CDR3: TGCAGCGTAGGGACAGGGGATAACTACGAGCAGTACTTC. It is translated as CSVGTGDNYEQYF.

The chain couples TRBV15 to TRBJ1-2; D may be TRBD1 (6 bases). Per germline, CDR1 LNHNV and CDR2 YYDKDF (reference sequence). Trimming took 1 base from V and 6 from J, leaving 15 bases between them. This CDR3 has 15 amino acids. The CDR3: CATSRGTASRDGYTF. The CDR3 DNA reads TGTGCCACCAGCAGAGGGACAGCCTCACGCGATGGCTACACCTTC.

The chain is built from TRBV6-4 and TRBJ2-1; D tentatively reads TRBD1 or TRBD2 (5 bases each). CDR1 and CDR2 from the germline V gene are MRHNA and SNTAGT. V lost 2 bases to trimming and J lost 2 bases, with 10 bases between them. The CDR3 length is 15 residues. As DNA, the CDR3 is TGTGCCAGCAGTGACGAGGGGTCCGCCTACAATGAGCAGTTCTTC. Its translation is CASSDEGSAYNEQFF.

The chain carries TRBV7-9 and TRBJ2-2, with TRBD1 matching over 9 bases. Germline loops: CDR1 SEHNR, CDR2 FQNEAQ (reference sequence). V lost 10 bases, J lost 6 bases, and 6 bases stayed unmatched. The CDR3 has 13 residues. The CDR3 here is CATRGQGPGELFF. In nucleotides, the CDR3 is TGTGCCACTCGGGGACAGGGACCCGGGGAGCTGTTTTTT. Using reference TRBV7-9 and TRBJ2-2 for the parts outside the CDR3, the full variable domain is DTGVSQNPRHKITKRGQNVTFRCDPISEHNRLYWYRQTLGQGPEFLTYFQNEAQLEKSRLLSDRFSAERPKGSFSTLEIQRTEQGDSAMYLCATRGQGPGELFFGEGSRLTVL.

J is TRBJ2-5 and V is TRBV19; D tentatively reads TRBD1 or TRBD2 (5 bases each). Germline V gene lookup returns CDR1 LNHDA and CDR2 SQIVND (reference sequence). The CDR3 extends over 16 amino acids. Between the trimmed V and J ends, which lost 2 bases and 2 bases, there was a span of 15 bases. CDR3 coding DNA: TGTGCCAGTAGTATAATGGATTCGGGACCACAAGAGACCCAGTACTTC. Encoded protein: CASSIMDSGPQETQYF.

This clone was observed a handful of times. This sequence joins TRBV6-1 and TRBJ1-5; D ambiguous. This CDR3 comprises 18 residues. Germline CDR1 is MNHNS and CDR2 is SASEGT. V dropped 1 base and J dropped 3 bases, with 19 bases sitting between them. The CDR3 sequence is CASSEGGGWIRYNQPQHF. CDR3 DNA sequence: TGTGCCAGCAGTGAAGGTGGAGGGTGGATTCGATACAATCAGCCCCAGCATTTT.

This chain connects TRBV7-8 to TRBJ2-3, with 8 nucleotides matching TRBD2. Per the germline V gene, CDR1 is SGHVS and CDR2 is FQNEAQ. The CDR3 spans 16 residues. After removal of 2 bases from V and 2 bases from J, the junction contained 6 bases not matched to a gene. CDR3 region: CASSLPGLGLTDTQYF. DNA for the CDR3: TGTGCCAGCAGCTTACCGGGACTAGGGCTCACAGATACGCAGTATTTT.

The V and J genes are TRBV7-9 and TRBJ2-2; 9 bases match TRBD2. The CDR3 is made up of 17 amino acids. The germline V gene encodes CDR1 SEHNR and CDR2 FQNEAQ (reference sequence). The V and J ends lost 0 bases and 3 bases, in that order; junction bases with no gene match: 5. The CDR3 DNA is TGTGCCAGCAGCTTAGCTTTGCGGGAGGGAGACACCGGGGAGCTGTTTTTT. It translates to CASSLALREGDTGELFF.

The gene calls are TRBV7-9 and TRBJ2-1; D may be TRBD1 (5 bases). The CDR3 is 17 residues long. The V and J ends lost 0 bases and 5 bases respectively, with 17 bases between them. CDR1 is SEHNR and CDR2 is FQNEAQ in the germline V gene (reference sequence). The chain's CDR3 is CASSLARLQGLDNEQFF. In DNA form, the CDR3 reads TGTGCCAGCAGCTTAGCTCGTCTCCAGGGATTAGACAATGAGCAGTTCTTC.

As DNA, the CDR3 is TGTGCCAGCAGCTTAACGGGGAGGGTGGCTGGGGCCAACGTCCTGACTTTC. This encodes CASSLTGRVAGANVLTF. The rearrangement joins TRBV7-3 to TRBJ2-6; 7 bases line up with TRBD2. CDR3 size: 17 residues. Looked up from germline, CDR1 is SGHTA and CDR2 is FQGTGA. V was clipped by 0 bases and J by 2 bases; unmatched bases: 4.

V usage is TRBV23-1 and J usage is TRBJ1-1; 8 bases are a match to TRBD1. TRBV23-1 is an ORF, and what it does is uncertain. With V trimmed by 1 base and J by 6 bases, 10 bases remained unmatched. This CDR3 has 16 amino acids. CDR3 residues: CASSQLIRRGLSEAFF. The CDR3 DNA follows: TGCGCCAGCAGTCAATTAATTCGCAGGGGGCTTTCTGAAGCTTTCTTT.

The chain is built from TRBV7-9 and TRBJ2-3; the D call may be TRBD1 or TRBD2 (5 bases each). V was pared by 11 bases and J by 4 bases, with 16 bases between. Germline V CDR1 and CDR2: SEHNR, FQNEAQ (reference sequence). This CDR3 region has 13 residues. The CDR3 protein is CAGSPGRADTQYF. The CDR3 DNA is TGTGCCGGCTCTCCGGGGCGGGCAGATACGCAGTATTTT. The whole variable domain, filled in from reference TRBV7-9 and TRBJ2-3, reads DTGVSQNPRHKITKRGQNVTFRCDPISEHNRLYWYRQTLGQGPEFLTYFQNEAQLEKSRLLSDRFSAERPKGSFSTLEIQRTEQGDSAMYLCAGSPGRADTQYFGPGTRLTVL.

The count of this clone is one. This chain joins TRBV9 and TRBJ2-7, with TRBD2 as a possible D gene (6 bases). The CDR3 loop spans 15 amino acids. Germline V gene sequence: CDR1 SGDLS, CDR2 YYNGEE. The V gene lost 0 bases and the J gene lost 3 bases, with 13 bases spanning the gap. The CDR3 DNA is TGTGCCAGCAGCGTAGTCCCCGGGAGTGTCTACGAGCAGTACTTC. This gives the protein CASSVVPGSVYEQYF.

The CDR3 spells CASSLQGPIAEAFF. For the CDR3, the DNA is TGTGCCAGCAGCTTGCAGGGACCGATCGCTGAAGCTTTCTTT. J is TRBJ1-1 and V is TRBV5-5; TRBD1 is a possible D gene (5 bases). This CDR3 is built from 14 residues. Trimming removed 1 base at V and 6 bases at J, with 13 bases between. From germline, CDR1 is SGHKS and CDR2 YYEKEE (reference sequence).

The CDR3 coding sequence is TGCGCCAGCAGCTTACGGGACCTCAATACAGATACGCAGTATTTT. Translation gives CASSLRDLNTDTQYF. The V gene is TRBV5-1, the J gene TRBJ2-3, with D possibly being TRBD1 or TRBD2 (5 bases each). V was pared by 2 bases and J by 3 bases, with 13 bases between. There are 15 residues in the CDR3. Germline V gene sequence: CDR1 SGHRS, CDR2 YFSETQ.

The rearrangement uses TRBV18 and TRBJ2-7, with a tentative D call TRBD1 (6 bases). This CDR3 spans 13 amino acids. The V end was cut by 5 bases, the J end by 0 bases, with 8 bases between. Looked up from germline, CDR1 is KGHSH and CDR2 is LQKENI. CDR3 coding DNA: TGTGCCAGCTCAGGGGACAACTCCTACGAGCAGTACTTC. Translation gives CASSGDNSYEQYF. The complete variable domain, with remaining parts taken from reference TRBV18 and TRBJ2-7, reads NAGVMQNPRHLVRRRGQEARLRCSPMKGHSHVYWYRQLPEEGLKFMVYLQKENIIDESGMPKERFSAEFPKEGPSILRIQQVVRGDSAAYFCASSGDNSYEQYFGPGTRLTVT.

Worth noting for this clone: The sample carries other DNA sequences with the same CDR3. The chain joins TRBV19 to TRBJ2-7; D could derive from TRBD1 or TRBD2 (5 bases each). Germline V lookup: CDR1 LNHDA, CDR2 SQIVND (reference sequence). The CDR3 runs to 14 residues. With 2 bases removed from V and 3 bases from J, the gap between germline ends came to 11 bases. CDR3 amino acids: CASSISGTSYEQYF. The CDR3 DNA reads as TGTGCCAGTAGTATATCGGGGACCAGCTACGAGCAGTACTTC.